These 20 T cell receptor beta chains came from one sample sequenced in a study of STAT3 mutations in large granular lymphocyte leukemia (dated 2019 in TCRdb). On the study overall, not on this receptor specifically: At least one immunodominant TCRbeta clonotype was present in every T-LGLL patient, and multiple immunodominant subclonotypes appeared in about half of the T-LGLL patients.

For these receptors, no antigen is known. Libraries came from the immunoSEQ multiplex PCR assay. As stored in TCRdb, this immuneACCESS dataset retains in-frame rearrangements with V and J assigned. A fraction of the clones does not appear; measured against another copy, unresolved V genes explain less than half of the discrepancy, and the remainder lacks a known reason. A total of around 29,000 clones appear in this sample, around 88% of them only once. About 13% of the sample is in the top ten clones. Material: peripheral blood mononuclear cells. These receptor sequences come from a man between 60 and 75 years old with T-cell large granular lymphocyte leukemia. Some clones in this sample may be carry-over from other donors' samples. The age is the age at diagnosis.

The chain links TRBV5-1 to TRBJ1-4; TRBD1 aligns across 7 bases. The germline V gene encodes CDR1 SGHRS and CDR2 YFSETQ. There are 14 residues in the CDR3. The J segment lost 7 bases and the V segment lost 4 bases, leaving 7 bases of the junction unmatched. CDR3 DNA: TGCGCCAGCAGCACAGGACAGGCGAGTGAAAAACTGTTTTTT. Its protein product is CASSTGQASEKLFF.

The chain joins TRBV11-2 to TRBJ2-7, with D perhaps TRBD2 (5 bases). The CDR3 consists of 14 residues. Trimming removed 5 bases from V and 9 bases from J, with 20 bases in between. Germline CDR1 SGHAT, CDR2 FQNNGV. The CDR3 protein is CASSPTRAPFRQYF. The CDR3 coding sequence is TGTGCCAGCAGCCCAACTAGGGCCCCTTTCCGGCAGTACTTC.

The table lists this clone with a few counts. The chain has TRBV5-4 and TRBJ1-1; D is uncertain. V was pared by 0 bases and J by 1 base, with 4 bases between. The CDR3 totals 13 residues. Per germline, CDR1 SGHNT and CDR2 YYREEE (reference sequence). CDR3 DNA: TGTGCCAGCAGCTTGGAAGGGAACACTGAAGCTTTCTTT. Translated: CASSLEGNTEAFF.

The rearrangement links TRBV5-4 to TRBJ2-3; no clear D gene. From germline, CDR1 is SGHNT and CDR2 YYREEE (reference sequence). Between the trimmed V and J ends, which lost 6 bases and 6 bases, there was a span of 14 bases. The CDR3 extends over 13 amino acids. The CDR3 DNA sequence: TGTGCCAGCAAAAGGTCCGAATCGGATACGCAGTATTTT. This sequence encodes CASKRSESDTQYF.

This chain links TRBV19 with TRBJ1-2, with 7 bases matching TRBD1. There are 17 residues in the CDR3. V lost 0 bases and J lost 0; bases outside the gene matches: 7. Looked up from germline, CDR1 is LNHDA and CDR2 is SQIVND (reference sequence). CDR3 coding DNA: TGTGCCAGTAGTATAGATCGGGCAGGGACAGCTAACTATGGCTACACCTTC. It is translated as CASSIDRAGTANYGYTF. The full variable domain, in which reference TRBV19 and TRBJ1-2 provide the parts outside the CDR3, is DGGITQSPKYLFRKEGQNVTLSCEQNLNHDAMYWYRQDPGQGLRLIYYSQIVNDFQKGDIAEGYSVSREKKESFPLTVTSAQKNPTAFYLCASSIDRAGTANYGYTFGSGTRLTVV.

In this sample, this clone turned up once. This chain connects TRBV5-1 to TRBJ1-1; 8 bases are a match to TRBD1. The length of the CDR3 is 15 residues. Germline trimming cut 0 bases from V and 4 bases from J; bases unmatched to any gene: 5. The germline CDR1 and CDR2 sequences are SGHRS and YFSETQ. The CDR3, as DNA: TGCGCCAGCAGCTTGGGGTTACAGGGGGGCACTGAAGCTTTCTTT. Its protein is CASSLGLQGGTEAFF. Variable domain in full (rest from reference TRBV5-1 and TRBJ1-1): KAGVTQTPRYLIKTRGQQVTLSCSPISGHRSVSWYQQTPGQGLQFLFEYFSETQRNKGNFPGRFSGRQFSNSRSEMNVSTLELGDSALYLCASSLGLQGGTEAFFGQGTRLTVV.

The V and J genes are TRBV9 and TRBJ2-5; 9 bases align to TRBD1. V gave up 3 bases and J gave up 5 bases; unmatched junction bases: 8. The CDR3 length is 15 residues. The V gene's germline CDR1 is SGDLS and CDR2 YYNGEE. Written as DNA, the CDR3 is TGTGCCAGCAGCGCTTCACAGGGGGCAGGGGAGACCCAGTACTTC. The encoded protein is CASSASQGAGETQYF. Combining the CDR3 with reference TRBV9 and TRBJ2-5 gives the whole variable domain DSGVTQTPKHLITATGQRVTLRCSPRSGDLSVYWYQQSLDQGLQFLIQYYNGEERAKGNILERFSAQQFPDLHSELNLSSLELGDSALYFCASSASQGAGETQYFGPGTRLLVL.

CDR3 coding DNA: TGTGCCAGCAGCTTAGTCGGGGACACCGGGGAGCTGTTTTTT. Its translation is CASSLVGDTGELFF. J is TRBJ2-2 and V is TRBV7-9; D perhaps matches TRBD2 (5 bases). The CDR3 loop spans 14 amino acids. CDR1 and CDR2 (germline): SEHNR, FQNEAQ (reference sequence). Deletions cut 1 base from V and 3 bases from J, with 6 bases between. The variable domain in full, completed from reference TRBV7-9 and TRBJ2-2, reads DTGVSQNPRHKITKRGQNVTFRCDPISEHNRLYWYRQTLGQGPEFLTYFQNEAQLEKSRLLSDRFSAERPKGSFSTLEIQRTEQGDSAMYLCASSLVGDTGELFFGEGSRLTVL.

The chain combines TRBV28 with TRBJ1-1; the D is unclear. The ends were cut back, 5 bases at V and 8 bases at J, with 18 bases in the middle. Germline values: CDR1 MDHEN, CDR2 SYDVKM. The CDR3 is 14 amino acids. CDR3 protein: CASSAPGFRAEAFF. For the CDR3, the DNA is TGTGCCAGCAGTGCCCCTGGGTTCCGGGCCGAAGCTTTCTTT.

The gene calls are TRBV5-1 and TRBJ2-6, with TRBD2 matching over 9 bases. The trim removed 5 bases at V and 0 bases at J, leaving 15 bases unmatched. Per the germline V gene, CDR1 is SGHRS and CDR2 is YFSETQ. The CDR3 length is 20 residues. The CDR3: CASSRDSLAGPGSGANVLTF. CDR3 DNA: TGCGCCAGCAGTCGGGACTCTCTAGCGGGACCTGGCTCTGGGGCCAACGTCCTGACTTTC.

The chain uses TRBV11-1 and TRBJ2-7; D ambiguous. The CDR3 runs 12 residues. V was cut by 4 bases and J by 4 bases, with 8 bases left in between. Germline V gene lookup returns CDR1 SGHAT and CDR2 FQDESV (reference sequence). The CDR3 bases are TGTGCCAGCAGCTCAAATATGTACGAGCAGTACTTC. It codes for CASSSNMYEQYF.

This chain connects TRBV28 to TRBJ2-4; 7 bases line up with TRBD2. The CDR3 runs 17 residues. The V segment lost 6 bases and the J segment 0 bases; nucleotides outside the gene matches: 11. Germline V gene lookup returns CDR1 MDHEN and CDR2 SYDVKM. The CDR3 coding sequence is TGTGCCAGCAGCATAGCGGGCCTAGCCTTAGCCAAAAACATTCAGTACTTC. Its translation: CASSIAGLALAKNIQYF.

The chain has TRBV7-2 and TRBJ2-2; no clear D. Germline V lookup: CDR1 SGHTA, CDR2 FQGNSA. V was shortened by 2 bases and J by 6 bases, with 7 bases between the two germline ends. CDR3 length equals 13 residues. CDR3 DNA: TGTGCCAGCAGCTTACGAGTAGCCGGGGAGCTGTTTTTT. Protein product: CASSLRVAGELFF.

CDR3 sequence (DNA): TGTGCCAGCAGCCGCCTGGACAGATTGTACGAGCAGTACTTC. Amino acid sequence: CASSRLDRLYEQYF. The V and J genes are TRBV5-6 and TRBJ2-7; TRBD1 might be the D (6 bases). The CDR3 is 14 amino acids. V dropped 4 bases and J dropped 4 bases, with 15 bases sitting between them. The germline V gene has CDR1 SGHDT and CDR2 YYEEEE.

This chain links TRBV7-2 with TRBJ1-2; 7 bases match TRBD1. Germline V gene lookup returns CDR1 SGHTA and CDR2 FQGNSA. The CDR3 has 14 amino acids. The J segment lost 6 bases and the V segment lost 2 bases, leaving 6 bases of the junction unmatched. The CDR3 DNA reads as TGTGCCAGCAGCTTATATGCCAGGGGGGATGGCTACACCTTC. Translated: CASSLYARGDGYTF. The variable domain in full, completed from reference TRBV7-2 and TRBJ1-2, reads GAGVSQSPSNKVTEKGKDVELRCDPISGHTALYWYRQSLGQGLEFLIYFQGNSAPDKSGLPSDRFSAERTGGSVSTLTIQRTQQEDSAVYLCASSLYARGDGYTFGSGTRLTVV.

The chain links TRBV5-1 to TRBJ1-1; no definite D call. Looked up from germline, CDR1 is SGHRS and CDR2 is YFSETQ. V was shortened by 9 bases and J by 0 bases, with 12 bases between the two germline ends. This CDR3 has 13 amino acids. CDR3 DNA: TGCGCCACCGCGACATCCATGAACACTGAAGCTTTCTTT. It specifies CATATSMNTEAFF.

The V call is TRBV4-1, the J call TRBJ1-2; 8 nucleotides match TRBD1. J was trimmed by 4 bases and V by 0 bases; bases with no gene match: 10. The CDR3 loop spans 17 amino acids. The germline V gene has CDR1 MGHRA and CDR2 YSYEKL. In nucleotides, the CDR3 is TGCGCCAGCAGCCAAGATCCGGGGCAGGGGGCAATCTATGGCTACACCTTC. Translation gives CASSQDPGQGAIYGYTF.

This clone was observed a handful of times. This sequence joins TRBV7-6 and TRBJ2-3; D may correspond to TRBD1 or TRBD2 (5 bases each). Per the germline V gene, CDR1 is SGHVS and CDR2 is FNYEAQ. The CDR3 has 14 amino acids. Deletions cut 1 base from V and 6 bases from J, with 11 bases between. The CDR3 bases are TGTGCCAGCAGCTTAGGGGGGAGTGGCGATACGCAGTATTTT. Protein sequence: CASSLGGSGDTQYF.

This clone appeared once. The J gene is TRBJ2-7, the V gene TRBV28, with TRBD2 matching over 8 bases. This CDR3 has 15 residues. Germline CDR1 is MDHEN and CDR2 is SYDVKM. The J segment lost 3 bases and the V segment lost 6 bases, leaving 10 bases of the junction unmatched. CDR3 region: CASSAGGARSYEQYF. CDR3 bases: TGTGCCAGCAGCGCGGGGGGTGCGCGTAGCTACGAGCAGTACTTC.

This chain uses TRBV30 with TRBJ1-2; D gene uncertain. The germline V gene has CDR1 GTSNPN and CDR2 SVGIG (reference sequence). CDR3 size: 10 residues. Trimming removed 7 bases from V and 5 bases from J, with 8 bases in between. The DNA for the CDR3 is TGTGCCTTCGGGTCTTATGGCTACACCTTC. Residues: CAFGSYGYTF.